The clone carrying this TCR beta chain showed up just a few times. No antigen is known for it. Each CDR3 protein is one row after TCRdb ran MiXCR on the reads. This sample has 75,000 to 100,000 distinct CDR3 sequences, with 25% to 30% found just once. The data are from a study of T cell repertoires in cytomegalovirus infection. This TCR was sampled from a human donor in good health (CMV status not recorded). Some clones in this sample may be carry-over from other donors' samples. The sample in question was CD8+ T cells from cultured PBMCs, obtained from culture after CMV antigen stimulation.

The CDR3 spells CASSFGDNSPLHF. The CDR3 bases are TGTGCCAGCAGCTTTGGGGATAATTCACCCCTCCACTTT. The chain employs TRBV13 and TRBJ1-6; D unclear. Trimming shortened V by 3 bases and J by 5 bases, and 5 bases separated the two germline ends. Germline V gene sequence: CDR1 PRHDT, CDR2 FYEKMQ (reference sequence). The CDR3 is 13 amino acids.